Below are 18 T cell receptor beta chains sequenced from a single sample in a study of blood T cell repertoires in COVID-19. Assay used: immunoSEQ multiplex PCR; TCRdb lists only in-frame clones, some missing. This sample yields some 110,000 clones, of which around four fifths are seen a single time; more than 4.5% belongs to the top ten. Material: peripheral blood. The source of these receptors is a man between 60 and 70 years old with acute or convalescent COVID-19.

The V call is TRBV19, the J call TRBJ2-3; D is possibly TRBD2 (6 bases). V shed 4 bases and J shed 3 bases, with 17 bases lying between them. The germline gives CDR1 LNHDA, CDR2 SQIVND (reference sequence). The CDR3 has 16 amino acids. The CDR3 sequence: CASSKTRSSGTDTQYF. The DNA for the CDR3 is TGTGCCAGTAGTAAGACTAGATCCTCTGGAACAGATACGCAGTATTTT.

V usage is TRBV12-3 or TRBV12-4 and J usage is TRBJ2-1, with 7 nucleotides matching TRBD2. The CDR3 extends over 12 amino acids. V shed 6 bases, J shed 8 bases, and the junction held 4 bases outside the gene matches. The CDR3 nucleotides read TGTGCCAGCAGCGGACTAGTTGATGAGCAGTTCTTC. This sequence encodes CASSGLVDEQFF.

This clone was seen just once. The chain employs TRBV9 and TRBJ1-6, with D perhaps matching TRBD1 (5 bases). The germline V gene encodes CDR1 SGDLS and CDR2 YYNGEE. The CDR3 runs to 15 residues. Trimming took 3 bases from V and 2 from J, leaving 9 bases between them. The CDR3 coding sequence is TGTGCCAGCAGCGCGCAGACAGCCTATAATTCACCCCTCCACTTT. This codes for CASSAQTAYNSPLHF.

The J gene is TRBJ2-7, the V gene TRBV18; 10 bases are a match to TRBD1. J gave up 2 bases and V 5 bases, and 3 bases lay outside the gene matches. Germline CDR1 KGHSH, CDR2 LQKENI. This CDR3 is 14 amino acids long. The CDR3: CASSAGQGTYEQYF. The CDR3 DNA reads as TGTGCCAGCTCAGCGGGACAGGGGACCTACGAGCAGTACTTC.

The genes are TRBV2 and TRBJ1-5, with D maybe TRBD1 (6 bases). The V and J ends lost 0 bases and 6 bases respectively, with 9 bases between them. Germline values: CDR1 SNHLY, CDR2 FYNNEI. The CDR3 is made up of 14 amino acids. The CDR3 sequence: CASSEATGPQPQHF. The DNA of the CDR3 is TGTGCCAGCAGTGAAGCAACAGGGCCTCAGCCCCAGCATTTT.

This clone was observed a single time. The CDR3 DNA reads as TGCGCCAGCAGCTTGGGGGGACAGAGGAACACTGAAGCTTTCTTT. It codes for CASSLGGQRNTEAFF. The chain has TRBV5-1 and TRBJ1-1; the match to TRBD1 covers 7 bases. V lost 0 bases and J lost 1; bases outside the gene matches: 3. Germline-derived CDR1 and CDR2 are SGHRS and YFSETQ. This CDR3 region has 15 residues.

V usage is TRBV19 and J usage is TRBJ2-7, with 12 bases aligning to TRBD1. CDR3 length: 18 amino acids. V gave up 5 bases and J gave up 4 bases; unmatched junction bases: 15. CDR1 and CDR2 (germline): LNHDA, SQIVND (reference sequence). CDR3 coding DNA: TGTGCCAGTAGTCCCGGGACAGGGGGCGCTACCCGGTGGTACGAGCAGTACTTC. Translating gives CASSPGTGGATRWYEQYF.

This clone is medium-sized (0.01 to 0.1%) within its sample. The chain links TRBV18 to TRBJ1-1; D gene unclear. The CDR3 is 14 amino acids. The germline V gene encodes CDR1 KGHSH and CDR2 LQKENI. V was cut by 3 bases and J by 0 bases, with 8 bases left in between. As DNA, the CDR3 is TGTGCCAGCTCACCCTGGGCGTTGAACACTGAAGCTTTCTTT. Its protein is CASSPWALNTEAFF.

The rearrangement uses TRBV20-1 and TRBJ2-3, with D uncertain. Germline loops: CDR1 DFQATT, CDR2 SNEGSKA (reference sequence). Trimming removed 3 bases from V and 0 bases from J, with 7 bases in between. The CDR3 sequence is 13 residues long. CDR3 in DNA: TGCAGTGCTAGTTTAGCTAGCACAGATACGCAGTATTTT. Translation: CSASLASTDTQYF.

The CDR3 region is CASSITERKNSPLHF. The CDR3 bases are TGTGCCAGTAGTATAACAGAACGGAAGAATTCACCCCTCCACTTT. The chain combines TRBV19 with TRBJ1-6; D not resolved. The CDR3 sequence is 15 residues long. Germline-derived CDR1 and CDR2 are LNHDA and SQIVND (reference sequence). Trimming removed 2 bases at V and 7 bases at J, with 12 bases between.

Only one count was recorded for this clone. The chain has TRBV5-6 and TRBJ2-5; maybe TRBD2 (5 bases). There are 14 residues in the CDR3. CDR1 and CDR2 (germline): SGHDT, YYEEEE. V lost 1 base, J lost 4 bases, and 11 bases lay in between. CDR3 nucleotides: TGTGCCAGCAGCTTGCTTTCCAGCGGAGAGACCCAGTACTTC. Protein: CASSLLSSGETQYF. Looking up the rest from reference TRBV5-6 and TRBJ2-5 gives the full variable domain: DAGVTQSPTHLIKTRGQQVTLRCSPKSGHDTVSWYQQALGQGPQFIFQYYEEEERQRGNFPDRFSGHQFPNYSSELNVNALLLGDSALYLCASSLLSSGETQYFGPGTRLLVL.

V is TRBV6-1 and J is TRBJ1-1, with D tentatively TRBD1 (6 bases). The CDR3 loop spans 15 amino acids. Germline V CDR1 and CDR2: MNHNS, SASEGT. V was clipped by 3 bases and J by 1 base, with 12 bases between them. This CDR3 is CASSEVQGRNTEAFF. DNA for the CDR3: TGTGCCAGCAGTGAGGTACAGGGAAGGAACACTGAAGCTTTCTTT.

The chain joins TRBV27 to TRBJ2-7; 7 nucleotides match TRBD1. The CDR3 length is 16 residues. CDR1 is MNHEY, CDR2 SMNVEV, per germline (reference sequence). Unmatched junction bases numbered 11, after V lost 2 bases and J lost 4 bases. CDR3 amino acids: CASSLPRDSKNYEQYF. In nucleotides, the CDR3 is TGTGCCAGCAGTTTACCCCGGGACAGCAAGAATTACGAGCAGTACTTC.

This clone was recorded a few times. The CDR3 spells CAWRLAGGNTIYF. DNA for the CDR3: TGTGCCTGGAGATTGGCAGGGGGCAACACCATATATTTT. The chain employs TRBV30 and TRBJ1-3; 8 bases agree with TRBD1. CDR3 length equals 13 residues. J was trimmed by 7 bases and V by 3 bases; bases with no gene match: 5. In germline, CDR1 is GTSNPN, CDR2 SVGIG (reference sequence).

A few counts support this clone. V and J are TRBV5-4 and TRBJ2-7, with 8 bases identical to TRBD2. There are 15 residues in the CDR3. V was clipped by 5 bases and J by 2 bases; unmatched bases: 9. Germline V gene data show CDR1 as SGHNT and CDR2 as YYREEE (reference sequence). The CDR3 region is CASSPAGALPYEQYF. The CDR3 DNA sequence: TGTGCCAGCAGTCCAGCGGGAGCCCTACCCTACGAGCAGTACTTC.

The chain links TRBV19 to TRBJ2-7, with 8 bases lining up with TRBD2. CDR1 and CDR2 (germline): LNHDA, SQIVND (reference sequence). V lost 6 bases, J lost 5 bases, and 9 bases stayed unmatched. CDR3 length equals 14 residues. The chain's CDR3 is CASSLSGIDDEQYF. In nucleotides, the CDR3 is TGTGCCAGTAGCCTTAGCGGGATAGACGACGAGCAGTACTTC.

The genes are TRBV9 and TRBJ2-1; 9 bases agree with TRBD2. Trimming at V came to 3 bases and at J to 5 bases, leaving 12 bases not matched to a gene. Germline CDR1 and CDR2: SGDLS and YYNGEE. The length of the CDR3 is 17 residues. The CDR3 sequence: CASSDGTRERGDNEQFF. CDR3 nucleotides: TGTGCCAGCAGCGACGGGACTAGAGAGCGGGGGGACAATGAGCAGTTCTTC.

This chain uses TRBV18 with TRBJ2-7; D perhaps matches TRBD2 (5 bases). V was trimmed by 5 bases and J by 7 bases, leaving 18 bases between them. Germline V lookup: CDR1 KGHSH, CDR2 LQKENI. There are 14 residues in the CDR3. CDR3: CASSGSIASREQYF. The CDR3 nucleotides are TGTGCCAGCTCAGGGTCTATAGCGTCGAGAGAGCAGTACTTC.